This is a list of T cell receptor beta chains from one sample in a study of T cells after posttransplantation cyclophosphamide. Repertoires were generated with immunoSEQ multiplex PCR, while TCRdb's copy carries only in-frame clones and drops some. Here the sample spans under 75,000 clones, 80% to 95% being singletons. Sequenced sample: PBMCs. The origin of the receptors is a woman between 25 and 40 years old in good health and a related stem cell transplant donor. The CDR3 runs from the conserved cysteine through the conserved F or W. Fields, in order: J gene, V gene, CDR3 protein.

j_gene: TRBJ1-6; v_gene: TRBV5-1; CDR3aa: CASSQGTGVYSPLHF
j_gene: TRBJ2-1; v_gene: TRBV19; CDR3aa: CASSDFRTGHVNEQFF
j_gene: TRBJ2-5; v_gene: TRBV4-1; CDR3aa: CASSQDSQETQYF
j_gene: TRBJ2-1; v_gene: TRBV2; CDR3aa: CASIYHVGEQFF
j_gene: TRBJ1-4; v_gene: TRBV6-1; CDR3aa: CASSAAQATNEKLFF
j_gene: TRBJ2-3; v_gene: TRBV5-1; CDR3aa: CASSGGPDTQYF
j_gene: TRBJ2-3; v_gene: TRBV6-1; CDR3aa: CASSEGQGATDTQYF
j_gene: TRBJ1-2; v_gene: TRBV6-6; CDR3aa: CASTPTGTPTWGYTF
j_gene: TRBJ1-4; v_gene: TRBV2; CDR3aa: CASSGPSWGAVEKLFF
j_gene: TRBJ2-5; v_gene: TRBV29-1; CDR3aa: CSVRDRGGQETQYF
j_gene: TRBJ1-6; v_gene: TRBV7-3; CDR3aa: CASRYGQGPSPLHF
j_gene: TRBJ2-7; v_gene: TRBV6-5; CDR3aa: CASSLRAGTDYEQYF
j_gene: TRBJ2-6; v_gene: TRBV21-1; CDR3aa: CASSDRRDRDTGANVLTF
j_gene: TRBJ2-3; v_gene: TRBV4-2; CDR3aa: CASSHTTSGGNTDTQYF
j_gene: TRBJ1-2; v_gene: TRBV19; CDR3aa: CASSIRAGTGFYGYTF
j_gene: TRBJ1-4; v_gene: TRBV18; CDR3aa: CASSPRGAEKLFF
j_gene: TRBJ2-5; v_gene: TRBV9; CDR3aa: CASSVGGASGGEETQYF
j_gene: TRBJ2-2; v_gene: TRBV5-6; CDR3aa: CASSLVPGELFF
j_gene: TRBJ2-2; v_gene: TRBV11-2; CDR3aa: CASSLKLGDTGELFF
j_gene: TRBJ2-1; v_gene: TRBV6-5; CDR3aa: CASSYHNEQFF
j_gene: TRBJ1-6; v_gene: TRBV7-9; CDR3aa: CASSQSWGQNSPLHF
j_gene: TRBJ2-7; v_gene: TRBV4-3; CDR3aa: CASSQDPSGAYEQYF
j_gene: TRBJ2-3; v_gene: TRBV19; CDR3aa: CASSIRGFADTQYF
j_gene: TRBJ1-2; v_gene: TRBV5-4; CDR3aa: CASSSYNYGYTF
j_gene: TRBJ1-5; v_gene: TRBV19; CDR3aa: CASKWRDSHNQPQHF
j_gene: TRBJ1-1; v_gene: TRBV5-1; CDR3aa: CASSLEGAGAATEAFF
j_gene: TRBJ1-2; v_gene: TRBV5-1; CDR3aa: CASSPGTSNYGYTF
j_gene: TRBJ1-5; v_gene: TRBV6-4; CDR3aa: CASSDTDRGVQPQHF
j_gene: TRBJ2-2; v_gene: TRBV5-1; CDR3aa: CASSTTGRDTGELFF